One and the same sample provided the 24 T cell receptor beta chains below, sequenced in a study of graft-versus-host responses after intestinal transplantation. Their target antigens are unknown. Profiled with immunoSEQ multiplex PCR; TCRdb holds only in-frame clones, not every one. This sample has 100,000 or so clones, with roughly 90% found just once. The sample in question was unstimulated CD4+ T cells sorted from spleen or lymph node cells, obtained before transplant. These receptor sequences come from a human donor who was the organ donor for an intestinal transplant.

This chain links TRBV9 with TRBJ1-4, with TRBD1 as a possible D gene (5 bases). Germline CDR1 SGDLS, CDR2 YYNGEE. The CDR3 is 15 residues long. V shed 0 bases and J shed 3 bases, with 9 bases lying between them. The CDR3 region has the DNA TGTGCCAGCAGCGTAGACAGGTCTGCTAATGAAAAACTGTTTTTT. It yields the protein CASSVDRSANEKLFF.

The chain carries TRBV30 and TRBJ2-5, with D perhaps matching TRBD1 or TRBD2 (6 bases each). The CDR3 has 12 residues. V lost 4 bases, J lost 4 bases, and 10 bases lay in between. Looked up from germline, CDR1 is GTSNPN and CDR2 is SVGIG (reference sequence). This CDR3 is CAWIGGPETQYF. The CDR3, as DNA: TGTGCCTGGATTGGGGGGCCAGAGACCCAGTACTTC.

This sequence joins TRBV28 and TRBJ1-5, with TRBD1 as a possible D gene (5 bases). This CDR3 has 13 residues. The germline CDR1 and CDR2 sequences are MDHEN and SYDVKM. V was trimmed by 5 bases and J by 10 bases, leaving 15 bases between them. CDR3 residues: CASSPLGDRPQHF. DNA for the CDR3: TGTGCCAGCAGTCCCTTAGGGGATAGACCCCAGCATTTT.

The rearrangement uses TRBV6-5 and TRBJ1-5, with unresolved D. Germline V CDR1 and CDR2: MNHEY, SVGAGI. V was clipped by 11 bases and J by 1 base, with 9 bases between them. The CDR3 runs to 12 residues. The CDR3 here is CASRLSNQPQHF. In nucleotides, the CDR3 is TGTGCCTCAAGGTTGAGCAATCAGCCCCAGCATTTT.

This clone was recorded a few times. The chain joins TRBV7-2 to TRBJ2-5, with TRBD2 matching over 8 bases. Unmatched junction bases numbered 5, after V lost 4 bases and J lost 7 bases. Germline loops: CDR1 SGHTA, CDR2 FQGNSA. This CDR3 is built from 13 residues. The CDR3 sequence is CASSSGLAGTQYF. The CDR3 nucleotides are TGTGCCAGCAGCTCGGGCCTAGCGGGGACCCAGTACTTC.

This rearrangement joins TRBV19 to TRBJ1-1; 9 bases map to TRBD1. Germline V gene sequence: CDR1 LNHDA, CDR2 SQIVND (reference sequence). The CDR3 runs 14 residues. J was trimmed by 5 bases and V by 8 bases; bases with no gene match: 9. CDR3 protein: CASRMTGGRTEAFF. The CDR3, as DNA: TGTGCCAGTCGGATGACAGGGGGTAGAACTGAAGCTTTCTTT.

The V gene is TRBV5-1, the J gene TRBJ2-7; 7 nucleotides align to TRBD1. The length of the CDR3 is 15 residues. The V segment lost 7 bases and the J segment 4 bases; nucleotides outside the gene matches: 14. CDR1 and CDR2 from the germline V gene are SGHRS and YFSETQ. The CDR3 is CASVLHPGQSYEQYF. The CDR3 bases are TGCGCCAGCGTTCTACATCCGGGACAGTCGTACGAGCAGTACTTC.

The chain is built from TRBV18 and TRBJ2-7; D is undetermined. The germline V gene encodes CDR1 KGHSH and CDR2 LQKENI. V lost 2 bases and J 5 bases, leaving 4 bases between the germline ends. The CDR3 runs 11 residues. The CDR3 nucleotides are TGTGCCAGCTCACCAAGGGACGAGCAGTACTTC. Protein sequence: CASSPRDEQYF.

This chain connects TRBV5-8 to TRBJ1-5; D uncertain. CDR1 and CDR2 (germline): SGHTS, YDEGEE. V lost 5 bases and J lost 7, with 19 bases in between. The CDR3 length is 15 residues. The CDR3 is CASRYGLSAGQPQHF. The CDR3, as DNA: TGTGCCAGCAGATACGGCCTATCCGCGGGCCAGCCCCAGCATTTT.

The rearrangement uses TRBV27 and TRBJ2-4; 14 positions match TRBD2. Germline values: CDR1 MNHEY, CDR2 SMNVEV (reference sequence). The CDR3 is made up of 18 amino acids. The J segment lost 0 bases and the V segment lost 5 bases, leaving 6 bases of the junction unmatched. This CDR3 reads CASSAGLAGAVAKNIQYF. CDR3 in DNA: TGTGCCAGCAGTGCGGGACTAGCGGGGGCCGTAGCCAAAAACATTCAGTACTTC.

The rearrangement joins TRBV19 to TRBJ1-4; 9 bases fit TRBD1. The germline gives CDR1 LNHDA, CDR2 SQIVND (reference sequence). The CDR3 loop spans 16 amino acids. The V and J ends lost 5 bases and 0 bases, in that order; junction bases with no gene match: 4. The chain's CDR3 is CASSSRTGATNEKLFF. CDR3 nucleotide sequence: TGTGCCAGTAGTTCCAGGACAGGGGCAACTAATGAAAAACTGTTTTTT.

The rearrangement uses TRBV25-1 and TRBJ2-2, with unresolved D. Deletions cut 2 bases from V and 6 bases from J, with 16 bases between. In germline, CDR1 is MGHDK, CDR2 SYGVNS. The CDR3 length is 16 residues. CDR3 in amino acids: CASSEKFSHGPGELFF. Written as DNA, the CDR3 is TGTGCCAGCAGTGAAAAGTTTTCTCATGGACCCGGGGAGCTGTTTTTT.

This chain uses TRBV19 with TRBJ1-1; D remains unclear. The V gene lost 6 bases and the J gene lost 5 bases, with 10 bases spanning the gap. CDR1 LNHDA and CDR2 SQIVND come from the germline V gene (reference sequence). This CDR3 has 12 amino acids. CDR3 DNA: TGTGCCAGTAGCCCACGTTATACTGAAGCTTTCTTT. It yields the protein CASSPRYTEAFF.

The J gene is TRBJ2-2, the V gene TRBV11-2; D remains ambiguous. Germline CDR1 reads SGHAT; CDR2 reads FQNNGV. Trimming cost V 2 bases and J 1 base, with 17 bases left between them. The CDR3 runs to 18 residues. CDR3 sequence reads: CASSLLGLGLGNTGELFF. Written as DNA, the CDR3 is TGTGCCAGCAGCTTATTAGGTCTGGGGTTGGGGAACACCGGGGAGCTGTTTTTT.

This clone was found a few times. The V gene is TRBV7-2, the J gene TRBJ1-6; D possibly corresponds to TRBD1 (6 bases). Germline CDR1 SGHTA, CDR2 FQGNSA. The CDR3 loop spans 15 amino acids. The V gene lost 1 base and the J gene lost 7 bases, with 11 bases spanning the gap. CDR3: CASSLVTGANSPLHF. CDR3 DNA sequence: TGTGCCAGCAGCTTAGTAACGGGGGCGAATTCACCCCTCCACTTT.

The V gene is TRBV6-1, the J gene TRBJ2-7; no clear D gene. The CDR3 loop spans 13 amino acids. Trimming shortened V by 5 bases and J by 6 bases, and 14 bases separated the two germline ends. Germline V gene data show CDR1 as MNHNS and CDR2 as SASEGT. CDR3 sequence reads: CASSPTLTGEQYF. Here the CDR3 DNA reads TGTGCCAGCAGTCCAACGCTGACTGGCGAGCAGTACTTC.

This rearrangement joins TRBV7-3 to TRBJ2-6; no clear D gene. The CDR3 is made up of 16 amino acids. Deletions cut 0 bases from V and 6 bases from J, with 12 bases between. Germline CDR1 reads SGHTA; CDR2 reads FQGTGA. DNA of the CDR3: TGTGCCAGCAGCTTAACTCCCGGCCAGGCGGCCAACGTCCTGACTTTC. It specifies CASSLTPGQAANVLTF.

The gene calls are TRBV30 and TRBJ1-4; TRBD1 matches 7 bases. The CDR3 spans 14 residues. Trimming removed 1 base from V and 6 bases from J; junction bases left unmatched: 5. The germline CDR1 and CDR2 sequences are GTSNPN and SVGIG (reference sequence). This CDR3 reads CAWSADRVDEKLFF. The CDR3 coding sequence is TGTGCCTGGAGTGCCGACAGGGTGGATGAAAAACTGTTTTTT.

The J gene is TRBJ1-3, the V gene TRBV5-1; D is ambiguous. The ends were cut back, 3 bases at V and 0 bases at J, with 10 bases in the middle. The CDR3 totals 15 residues. In germline, CDR1 is SGHRS, CDR2 YFSETQ. DNA of the CDR3: TGCGCCAGCAGCTATGAGCCGAGCTCTGGAAACACCATATATTTT. Protein product: CASSYEPSSGNTIYF.

This clone was detected only once. The chain has TRBV28 and TRBJ2-2; D possibly matches TRBD1 or TRBD2 (6 bases each). Germline CDR1 is MDHEN and CDR2 is SYDVKM. This CDR3 is built from 14 residues. Trimming left V 8 bases short and J 5 bases short, with 15 bases between. In nucleotides, the CDR3 is TGTGCCAGCGGGGCGGGAAGGGGGACCGGGGAGCTGTTTTTT. Translation: CASGAGRGTGELFF.

This clone has a single count. This chain links TRBV5-5 with TRBJ1-1, with TRBD1 matching over 7 bases. V was clipped by 4 bases and J by 2 bases; unmatched bases: 14. CDR3 length equals 17 residues. Germline V gene data show CDR1 as SGHKS and CDR2 as YYEKEE (reference sequence). The CDR3 protein is CASSPPPDRARNTEAFF. The DNA of the CDR3 is TGTGCCAGCAGCCCCCCTCCCGACAGGGCAAGAAACACTGAAGCTTTCTTT.

V gene TRBV6-1 combines with J gene TRBJ2-5; tentative D call: TRBD2 (6 bases). CDR1 and CDR2 (germline): MNHNS, SASEGT. CDR3 length: 13 amino acids. V was pared by 4 bases and J by 3 bases, with 9 bases between. DNA of the CDR3: TGTGCCAGCAGTGGTGGGGAGGAAGAGACCCAGTACTTC. It is translated as CASSGGEEETQYF.

This sequence joins TRBV9 and TRBJ1-3, with D maybe TRBD1 (6 bases). The V gene's germline CDR1 is SGDLS and CDR2 YYNGEE. The CDR3 consists of 16 residues. V lost 0 bases to trimming and J lost 0 bases, with 10 bases between them. The CDR3 loop is CASSVAGGVSGNTIYF. The CDR3 bases are TGTGCCAGCAGCGTAGCTGGGGGCGTCTCTGGAAACACCATATATTTT.

V usage is TRBV28 and J usage is TRBJ2-3; 11 bases align to TRBD2. CDR1 and CDR2 from the germline V gene are MDHEN and SYDVKM. The CDR3 sequence is 15 residues long. The V segment lost 5 bases and the J segment 3 bases; nucleotides outside the gene matches: 4. The CDR3 sequence: CASSTSGGGTDTQYF. The DNA of the CDR3 is TGTGCCAGCAGTACTAGCGGGGGTGGGACAGATACGCAGTATTTT.